The 28 T cell receptor beta chains in this list originate from one sample, sequenced in a study of cytomegalovirus exposure and HLA in healthy donors. PCR employed 60 Vbeta and 13 Jbeta primers. Clones were sequenced by immunoSEQ multiplex PCR, and TCRdb holds only the in-frame ones, with some missing. The sample lists 70,000 to 85,000 clones, approximately 69% occurring once. Sequencing was performed on PBMCs. The receptors were gathered from a man aged 40-55 years in good health and CMV-seropositive.

The gene calls are TRBV30 and TRBJ2-1; the D is unclear. The V gene lost 5 bases and the J gene lost 9 bases, with 23 bases spanning the gap. The CDR3 is made up of 15 amino acids. Germline values: CDR1 GTSNPN, CDR2 SVGIG (reference sequence). The CDR3 sequence is CAWGTGKGAFPEQFF. The CDR3 region has the DNA TGTGCCTGGGGTACTGGAAAAGGAGCCTTCCCTGAGCAGTTCTTC.

This chain uses TRBV28 with TRBJ1-1; 9 bases map to TRBD1. CDR3 length: 15 amino acids. Unmatched junction bases numbered 9, after V lost 7 bases and J lost 3 bases. Per germline, CDR1 MDHEN and CDR2 SYDVKM. The CDR3 loop is CASTGPGQGDTEAFF. CDR3 sequence (DNA): TGTGCCAGCACCGGTCCGGGACAGGGCGACACTGAAGCTTTCTTT.

This clone showed up just a few times. The chain combines TRBV7-8 with TRBJ2-7; D call uncertain. The CDR3 covers 11 residues. CDR1 and CDR2 (germline): SGHVS, FQNEAQ. V gave up 7 bases and J gave up 5 bases, with 9 bases separating them. CDR3 nucleotide sequence: TGTGCCAGCACCCGCCAGGACGAGCAGTACTTC. Its protein is CASTRQDEQYF.

This chain joins TRBV4-3 and TRBJ2-2; 8 positions agree with TRBD1. Germline trimming cut 0 bases from V and 5 bases from J; bases unmatched to any gene: 8. This CDR3 comprises 17 residues. CDR1 LGHNA and CDR2 YSLEER come from the germline V gene. CDR3 sequence: CASSQDGTGGETGELFF. The CDR3, as DNA: TGCGCCAGCAGCCAAGATGGAACAGGGGGTGAAACCGGGGAGCTGTTTTTT.

The genes are TRBV5-4 and TRBJ2-1; D is possibly TRBD2 (5 bases). CDR1 is SGHNT and CDR2 is YYREEE in the germline V gene (reference sequence). Trimming removed 3 bases from V and 1 base from J, with 14 bases in between. The CDR3 totals 16 residues. Written as DNA, the CDR3 is TGTGCCAGCAGCTCGTATAGGACTGTTTCCTACAATGAGCAGTTCTTC. Amino acid sequence: CASSSYRTVSYNEQFF.

The chain uses TRBV4-2 and TRBJ1-2; D ambiguous. Germline V gene lookup returns CDR1 LGHNA and CDR2 YNFKEQ. The CDR3 spans 14 residues. Trimming cost V 0 bases and J 4 bases, with 9 bases left between them. The CDR3 loop reads CASSQDGESYGYTF. For the CDR3, the DNA is TGTGCCAGCAGCCAAGATGGGGAGAGCTATGGCTACACCTTC.

This clone was counted once. J is TRBJ1-2 and V is TRBV30, with D possibly matching TRBD1 (6 bases). CDR3 length: 16 residues. V lost 2 bases, J lost 1 base, and 17 bases lay in between. Per germline, CDR1 GTSNPN and CDR2 SVGIG (reference sequence). The CDR3 sequence is CAWSLPRTAINYGYTF. The DNA of the CDR3 is TGTGCCTGGAGTCTCCCTCGGACAGCTATTAACTATGGCTACACCTTC.

The chain couples TRBV7-9 to TRBJ1-1, with D possibly matching TRBD1 (6 bases). V lost 6 bases, J lost 4 bases, and 12 bases lay in between. Germline lookup yields CDR1 SEHNR and CDR2 FQNEAQ (reference sequence). The CDR3 is 13 amino acids. The CDR3 DNA sequence: TGTGCCAGCAGTCGAATACAGGGCACTGAAGCTTTCTTT. Translation: CASSRIQGTEAFF.

The chain links TRBV28 to TRBJ2-5, with D possibly TRBD2 on 6 matching bases. Per the germline V gene, CDR1 is MDHEN and CDR2 is SYDVKM. Trimming removed 11 bases from V and 4 bases from J, with 20 bases in between. The CDR3 covers 14 residues. In DNA form, the CDR3 reads TGTGCCGGTGGGGCCTGGGGGGAGAGAGAGACCCAGTACTTC. Translating gives CAGGAWGERETQYF. Full variable domain (missing parts from reference TRBV28 and TRBJ2-5): DVKVTQSSRYLVKRTGEKVFLECVQDMDHENMFWYRQDPGLGLRLIYFSYDVKMKEKGDIPEGYSVSREKKERFSLILESASTNQTSMYLCAGGAWGERETQYFGPGTRLLVL.

The V call is TRBV6-1, the J call TRBJ2-7; 7 nucleotides match TRBD1. V gave up 5 bases and J gave up 5 bases; unmatched junction bases: 9. The CDR3 covers 14 residues. CDR1 MNHNS and CDR2 SASEGT come from the germline V gene. The CDR3 DNA sequence: TGTGCCAGCAGTAAAACGGGACAGAGCAACGAGCAGTACTTC. Amino acids: CASSKTGQSNEQYF.

This clone has only a few counts. The chain is built from TRBV4-1 and TRBJ2-1, with a weak D call TRBD2 (6 bases). Trimming removed 1 base at V and 8 bases at J, with 9 bases between. CDR3 length: 13 amino acids. CDR1 is MGHRA, CDR2 YSYEKL, per germline. CDR3 in DNA: TGCGCCAGCAGCCAAGCGGGAGCGGATGAGCAGTTCTTC. Translated, it gives CASSQAGADEQFF.

V is TRBV9 and J is TRBJ2-3; possibly TRBD2 for D (6 bases). Looked up from germline, CDR1 is SGDLS and CDR2 is YYNGEE. V was clipped by 3 bases and J by 8 bases, with 16 bases between them. This CDR3 has 14 amino acids. CDR3 sequence: CASSGLQEGGTQYF. The CDR3 DNA is TGTGCCAGCAGCGGGCTGCAGGAGGGAGGTACGCAGTATTTT.

There are a few counts of this clone. The gene calls are TRBV11-2 and TRBJ2-7; possible D gene TRBD1, 6 bases. The V and J ends lost 6 bases and 3 bases respectively, with 12 bases between them. Germline V gives CDR1 SGHAT, CDR2 FQNNGV. This CDR3 is built from 13 residues. The CDR3 sequence is CASRGTKGYEQYF. CDR3 bases: TGTGCCAGCAGGGGGACAAAGGGCTACGAGCAGTACTTC.

The rearrangement uses TRBV18 and TRBJ1-2, with 8 bases aligning to TRBD1. Germline CDR1 and CDR2: KGHSH and LQKENI. V gave up 3 bases and J gave up 7 bases; unmatched junction bases: 7. This CDR3 is built from 14 residues. CDR3: CASSPAGGASGYTF. DNA for the CDR3: TGTGCCAGCTCACCCGCAGGGGGCGCGAGTGGCTACACCTTC.

This clone was counted between two and nine times. The chain has TRBV6-6 and TRBJ1-2; TRBD1 might be the D (5 bases). Trimming removed 5 bases at V and 4 bases at J, with 14 bases between. This CDR3 contains 14 residues. Germline V gives CDR1 MNHNY, CDR2 SVGAGI (reference sequence). Here the CDR3 reads CASSASGQTYGYTF. DNA of the CDR3: TGTGCCAGCAGTGCCTCAGGGCAGACCTATGGCTACACCTTC.

Concerning this clone: One end of the junction does not line up with germline, which may come from a read error. This rearrangement joins TRBV7-9 to TRBJ2-5; tentative D call: TRBD1 (7 bases). The CDR3 has 16 residues. The V gene's germline CDR1 is SEHNR and CDR2 FQNEAQ (reference sequence). CDR3 DNA: TGTTCCAGCAGCTTAGCGGAACCCACAGGGGCGGAGACCCAGTACTTC. Translation: CSSSLAEPTGAETQYF.

The rearrangement joins TRBV25-1 to TRBJ1-5, with unresolved D. This CDR3 region has 13 residues. CDR1 and CDR2 from the germline V gene are MGHDK and SYGVNS. V lost 3 bases and J lost 3, with 6 bases in between. The CDR3 DNA is TGTGCCAGCAGTGATGGAGCCAATCAGCCCCAGCATTTT. Residues: CASSDGANQPQHF.

The chain combines TRBV9 with TRBJ2-1; D is unclear. Trimming pared 0 bases from V and 0 bases from J, leaving 10 bases between. CDR3 length: 16 residues. Germline V gene data show CDR1 as SGDLS and CDR2 as YYNGEE. The CDR3 nucleotides are TGTGCCAGCAGCGTAGATTCACCGAGCTCCTACAATGAGCAGTTCTTC. Amino acids: CASSVDSPSSYNEQFF.

This clone was counted once. V usage is TRBV7-5 and J usage is TRBJ1-5. TRBV7-5 is reported as a pseudogene. This CDR3 comprises 14 residues. The CDR3 here is CVRSFSYSNQPQHF. The CDR3 DNA sequence: TGTGTCAGAAGCTTTTCGTATAGCAATCAGCCCCAGCATTTT.

The chain couples TRBV9 to TRBJ2-7; D is perhaps TRBD1 (5 bases). Germline CDR1 SGDLS, CDR2 YYNGEE. This CDR3 has 15 residues. V was pared by 0 bases and J by 2 bases, with 12 bases between. The CDR3 region has the DNA TGTGCCAGCAGCGTAGCTACAGGCTTAACCTACGAGCAGTACTTC. It yields the protein CASSVATGLTYEQYF.

The V and J genes are TRBV4-2 and TRBJ2-3; D gene unclear. The CDR3 has 15 amino acids. With 4 bases removed from V and 2 bases from J, the gap between germline ends came to 13 bases. Germline CDR1 and CDR2: LGHNA and YNFKEQ. The CDR3 DNA reads TGTGCCAGCAGCCTCATTAGCACTAACACAGATACGCAGTATTTT. This encodes CASSLISTNTDTQYF.

The chain is built from TRBV7-2 and TRBJ2-7; D call uncertain. In germline, CDR1 is SGHTA, CDR2 FQGNSA. Trimming shortened V by 4 bases and J by 6 bases, and 16 bases separated the two germline ends. The CDR3 spans 14 residues. CDR3 DNA: TGTGCCAGCAGCTCGACCGGGTTAGGTATCGAGCAGTACTTC. It specifies CASSSTGLGIEQYF.

This clone was seen a few times. This chain uses TRBV9 with TRBJ1-4; maybe TRBD1 (5 bases). CDR3 length: 14 amino acids. CDR1 and CDR2 (germline): SGDLS, YYNGEE. The germline V and J ends were trimmed by 2 bases and 0 bases, with 5 bases remaining between them. CDR3 sequence: CASSVDTTNEKLFF. The CDR3 DNA sequence: TGTGCCAGCAGCGTGGACACAACTAATGAAAAACTGTTTTTT.

This rearrangement joins TRBV7-9 to TRBJ2-4; D is possibly TRBD2 (6 bases). Germline V gene sequence: CDR1 SEHNR, CDR2 FQNEAQ (reference sequence). The CDR3 runs 18 residues. Trimming took 5 bases from V and 0 from J, leaving 20 bases between them. CDR3 loop: CASSHSRDLSLAKNIQYF. In DNA form, the CDR3 reads TGTGCCAGCAGCCATTCCCGGGACTTATCTCTAGCCAAAAACATTCAGTACTTC.

This clone is classed as medium-sized (0.01 to 0.1%). The chain is built from TRBV19 and TRBJ1-5; TRBD1 matches 7 bases. This CDR3 comprises 12 residues. CDR1 and CDR2 (germline): LNHDA, SQIVND (reference sequence). Trimming cost V 4 bases and J 6 bases; bases outside gene matches: 0. CDR3 sequence (DNA): TGTGCCAGTAGTACAGGGGGTCAGCCCCAGCATTTT. Residues: CASSTGGQPQHF.

This clone was seen a handful of times. The chain combines TRBV6-5 with TRBJ2-7; D unclear. The CDR3 is 13 residues long. Germline CDR1 MNHEY, CDR2 SVGAGI. V lost 5 bases to trimming and J lost 2 bases, with 10 bases between them. CDR3: CASSPLHTYEQYF. As DNA, the CDR3 is TGTGCCAGCAGTCCACTCCATACCTACGAGCAGTACTTC.

The chain uses TRBV5-1 and TRBJ2-3, with 9 nucleotides matching TRBD1. V lost 2 bases and J lost 1; bases outside the gene matches: 2. The germline V gene encodes CDR1 SGHRS and CDR2 YFSETQ. This CDR3 is built from 15 residues. CDR3 region: CASSLQGARTDTQYF. DNA for the CDR3: TGCGCCAGCAGCTTACAGGGGGCCCGCACAGATACGCAGTATTTT.

This clone came up a few times. The chain combines TRBV6-1 with TRBJ1-3; possibly TRBD1 for D (6 bases). The CDR3 length is 15 residues. V lost 7 bases, J lost 0 bases, and 13 bases lay in between. Germline CDR1 MNHNS, CDR2 SASEGT. CDR3 bases: TGTGCCAGCATAACAGGGCTGAGCTCTGGAAACACCATATATTTT. Protein sequence: CASITGLSSGNTIYF.